This T cell receptor beta chain was found in a study of high-grade serous ovarian cancer treatment subgroups (dated by TCRdb to about 2021). Regarding the research as a whole: A mean of roughly 15,000 reads and 7,494 unique TCR beta rearrangements per sample was generated by sequencing. The cohort comprised approximately 30 patients: approximately ten with no residual disease after primary surgery (R0), approximately ten excellent NACT responders, and approximately ten poor NACT responders. One primary tumor sample and two metastatic tumor samples were contributed by each patient, so that roughly 82 samples were obtained in total. The study profiled TCR beta repertoires in high-grade serous ovarian cancer patients grouped by complete gross resection or neoadjuvant chemotherapy response under a laparoscopic triage algorithm.

Tumor samples were collected prior to definitive surgery or chemotherapy. Genomic DNA was extracted by the MD Anderson Biospecimen Extraction Resource, and TCR sequencing was done by the MD Anderson Cancer Genomics Laboratory. The 100 or so tumor samples were subjected to high-throughput TCR profiling using ImmunoSEQ. The study's processing was this. To measure repertoire diversity, the metrics used were richness (unique productive sequences), clonality, evenness and relatedness, and the Bhattacharyya coefficient was used to assess similarity between samples. A sensitivity analysis that removed TCRs with fewer than two reads produced consistent conclusions. This immuneACCESS table, as held by TCRdb, lists in-frame sequences with V and J called but not all clones. Of the missing ones, under half trace to an unresolved V gene in checked studies; the others have no known cause. V and J calls and clone size are given by that table; D and trimming were obtained from the DNA. The sample yields roughly 29,000 clones; roughly 80% were counted once. Approximately 2.1% of the sample goes to the ten largest clones.

Results the study describes overall, beyond this receptor: Because bulk tumor TCR sequencing provided no spatial information, insight into HGSC tumor complexity and diversity was limited. The TCR repertoire analyses centered on CDR3, leaving CDR1 and CDR2 unanalyzed. Repertoire similarity ranging from about 0.11 to 0.8 was observed between tumors from the same patient, whereas almost no similarity was observed between different patients. Neoantigen level correlated positively with TCR clonal relatedness, and copy number variation and mutation load from whole-genome sequencing showed a positive trend with TCR clonal relatedness.

Points on this clone: Its binding antigen is unknown. Base qualities are not recorded, but no much larger clone differs from it by a single base.

The sequenced sample consisted of tumor tissue. This clonotype originated in a human donor with high-grade serous ovarian cancer.

The CDR3 region has the sequence CASRASGHYNEQFF. In nucleotide form, the sequence is TGTGCCAGCAGGGCTAGCGGACACTACAATGAGCAGTTCTTC. This sequence uses TRBV6-1 and TRBJ2-1, and 7 bases in between align with TRBD2. V loses 6 bases at its end and J loses 3 bases; junction bases beyond the gene matches: 5. The CDR3 numbers 14 residues from cysteine through phenylalanine. This entry keeps only the CDR3 DNA: 42 bases, framed from base 1. The CDR1 and CDR2 encoded by the germline V gene are MNHNS and SASEGT.